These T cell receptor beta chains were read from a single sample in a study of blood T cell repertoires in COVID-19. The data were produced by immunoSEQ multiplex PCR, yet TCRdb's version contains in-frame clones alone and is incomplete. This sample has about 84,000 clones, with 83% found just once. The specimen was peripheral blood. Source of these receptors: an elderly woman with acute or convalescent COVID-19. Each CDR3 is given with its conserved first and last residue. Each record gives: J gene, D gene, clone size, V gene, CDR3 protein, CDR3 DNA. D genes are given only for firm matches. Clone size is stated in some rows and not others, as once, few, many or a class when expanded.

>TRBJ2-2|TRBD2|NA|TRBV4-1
CASSRTSGSMNTGELFF
TGCGCCAGCAGCCGAACTAGCGGGAGCATGAACACCGGGGAGCTGTTTTTT
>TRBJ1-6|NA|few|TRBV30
CAWSDQGYNSPLHF
TGTGCCTGGAGTGATCAGGGATATAATTCACCCCTCCACTTT
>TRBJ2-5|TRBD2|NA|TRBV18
CASSTAGGPGETQYF
TGTGCCAGCTCGACGGCGGGAGGGCCTGGGGAGACCCAGTACTTC
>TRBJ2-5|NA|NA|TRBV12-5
CASASLQGYQETQYF
TGTGCTAGTGCCTCCTTACAGGGATACCAAGAGACCCAGTACTTC
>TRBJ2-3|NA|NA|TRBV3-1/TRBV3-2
CASSQSARTDTQYF
TGTGCCAGCAGCCAGAGCGCTCGCACAGATACGCAGTATTTT
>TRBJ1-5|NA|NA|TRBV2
CASKGPAGNNQPQHF
TGTGCCAGCAAGGGGCCAGCAGGAAACAATCAGCCCCAGCATTTT
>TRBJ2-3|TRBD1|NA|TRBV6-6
CASSHPGTGTDTQYF
TGTGCCAGCAGTCACCCCGGGACAGGAACAGATACGCAGTATTTT
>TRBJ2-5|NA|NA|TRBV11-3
CASSPRSFSFTLEAQYF
TGTGCCAGCAGCCCGCGGTCCTTTTCGTTTACCTTGGAGGCCCAGTACTTC
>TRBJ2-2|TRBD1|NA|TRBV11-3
CASSSGQPNTGELFF
TGTGCCAGCAGCTCGGGACAGCCGAACACCGGGGAGCTGTTTTTT
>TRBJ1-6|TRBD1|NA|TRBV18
CASSTDRGRNSPLHF
TGTGCCAGCTCAACCGACAGGGGTCGAAATTCACCCCTCCACTTT
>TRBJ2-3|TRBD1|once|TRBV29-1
CSVDTGGSDTQYF
TGCAGCGTTGACACAGGGGGCTCAGATACGCAGTATTTT
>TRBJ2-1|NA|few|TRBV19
CASSISGYNEQFF
TGTGCCAGTAGTATCAGCGGATACAATGAGCAGTTCTTC
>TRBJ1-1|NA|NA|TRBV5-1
CASSQTGTPNTEAFF
TGCGCCAGCAGCCAAACAGGGACCCCGAACACTGAAGCTTTCTTT
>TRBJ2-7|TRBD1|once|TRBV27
CASSQRQGYEQYF
TGTGCCAGCAGTCAACGACAGGGCTACGAGCAGTACTTC
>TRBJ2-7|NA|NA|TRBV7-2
CASSLAGGTAYSYEQYF
TGTGCCAGCAGCTTAGCAGGGGGGACAGCCTACTCCTACGAGCAGTACTTC
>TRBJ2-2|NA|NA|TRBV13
CASSLRRGQNTGELFF
TGTGCCAGCAGCTTGCGTCGGGGACAGAACACCGGGGAGCTGTTTTTT
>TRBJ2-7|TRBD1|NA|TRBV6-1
CASSEAGQRYEQYF
TGTGCCAGCAGTGAAGCGGGACAGAGATACGAGCAGTACTTC
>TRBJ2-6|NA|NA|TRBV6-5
CASSPYTGANVLTF
TGTGCCAGCAGTCCGTACACTGGGGCCAACGTCCTGACTTTC
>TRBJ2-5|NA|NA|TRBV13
CASSFMTIHGETQYF
TGTGCCAGCAGCTTCATGACCATTCACGGGGAGACCCAGTACTTC
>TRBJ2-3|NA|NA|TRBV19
CASSIVNRVNTDTQYF
TGTGCCAGTAGTATAGTGAACAGGGTAAACACAGATACGCAGTATTTT
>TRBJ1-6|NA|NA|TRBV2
CASRVDNSPLHF
TGTGCCAGCAGGGTAGATAATTCACCCCTCCACTTT
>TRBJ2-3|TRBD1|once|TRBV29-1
CSVEDQGQGGIF
TGCAGCGTTGAAGACCAGGGACAGGGTGGGATTTTT